What follows are 26 T cell receptor beta chains derived from one specimen sequenced in a study of regulatory T cells in long-lasting Graves disease. As for time point: newly diagnosed GD, antithyroid drugs for less than 3 months. The TCR library was made from RNA that had been extracted from PBMCs in TRIzol. HTBI primers from iRepertoire and Arm-PCR of CDR3 regions yielded the TCR beta libraries. TCRdb re-called the multiplex PCR reads with MiXCR, one entry per CDR3 protein. The data show around 500,000 distinct CDR3 sequences, with about 16% seen just once and around 25% held by the top ten. The same data also contributed to another study, on T cells in Graves' hyperthyroidism and ophthalmopathy.

The specimen was peripheral blood mononuclear cells (PBMCs), collected at new diagnosis, from a patient treated with antithyroid drugs. The origin of the receptors is a woman aged 40 to 65 with Graves disease.

The chain has TRBV20-1 and TRBJ1-4, with D tentatively TRBD1 (6 bases). The length of the CDR3 is 14 residues. V lost 0 bases and J 5 bases, leaving 10 bases between the germline ends. Germline assignment: CDR1 DFQATT and CDR2 SNEGSKA (reference sequence). The CDR3 DNA reads TGCAGTGCTAGAGATTGGGGGCCGAATGAAAAACTGTTTTTT. The encoded protein is CSARDWGPNEKLFF.

This clonotype showed up many times. The chain joins TRBV11-2 to TRBJ2-1; TRBD2 matches at 8 bases. V dropped 5 bases and J dropped 2; count of bases not matched to a gene: 8. From germline, CDR1 is SGHAT and CDR2 FQNNGV. CDR3 length equals 16 residues. CDR3 sequence (DNA): TGTGCCAGCAGCCTCTCCTCCGGGGGGGCCTACAATGAGCAGTTCTTC. The encoded protein is CASSLSSGGAYNEQFF.

This clonotype came up many times. The chain recombines TRBV30 with TRBJ1-4; D ambiguous. The V gene lost 0 bases and the J gene lost 8 bases, with 4 bases spanning the gap. CDR3 length: 11 amino acids. Germline CDR1 and CDR2: GTSNPN and SVGIG (reference sequence). This CDR3 reads CAWSVTEKLFF. The CDR3 DNA follows: TGTGCCTGGAGTGTAACCGAAAAACTGTTTTTT.

There are a few counts of this clonotype. V gene TRBV5-1 combines with J gene TRBJ2-1; D may match TRBD1 or TRBD2 (5 bases each). Trimming removed 1 base from V and 9 bases from J, with 8 bases in between. CDR3 length equals 12 residues. The germline gives CDR1 SGHRS, CDR2 YFSETQ. CDR3 in amino acids: CASSLRGAEQFF. The CDR3 DNA is TGCGCCAGCAGCTTGAGAGGGGCTGAGCAGTTCTTC.

The V gene is TRBV19, the J gene TRBJ1-1; tentatively, D is TRBD1 (5 bases). Germline values: CDR1 LNHDA, CDR2 SQIVND (reference sequence). V shed 3 bases and J shed 6 bases, with 11 bases lying between them. There are 13 residues in the CDR3. The chain's CDR3 is CASSIGGVAEAFF. The CDR3 DNA reads as TGTGCCAGTAGTATCGGAGGGGTGGCTGAAGCTTTCTTT. The complete variable domain, with remaining parts taken from reference TRBV19 and TRBJ1-1, reads DGGITQSPKYLFRKEGQNVTLSCEQNLNHDAMYWYRQDPGQGLRLIYYSQIVNDFQKGDIAEGYSVSREKKESFPLTVTSAQKNPTAFYLCASSIGGVAEAFFGQGTRLTVV.

As to this clonotype: A much larger clone sits a single nucleotide away, making a read error possible. The chain is built from TRBV28 and TRBJ1-2; 7 bases are a match to TRBD1. Per germline, CDR1 MDHEN and CDR2 SYDVKM. The J segment lost 10 bases and the V segment lost 3 bases, leaving 14 bases of the junction unmatched. The CDR3 is 15 amino acids. The CDR3 nucleotides are TGTGCCAGCAGTTTCAGGGGGGATAACGTGAATGCCTACACCTTC. Translated, it gives CASSFRGDNVNAYTF.

This clonotype was detected ten times or more. The genes are TRBV27 and TRBJ2-3; 9 positions match TRBD2. V was clipped by 4 bases and J by 4 bases; unmatched bases: 6. From germline, CDR1 is MNHEY and CDR2 SMNVEV (reference sequence). The CDR3 has 15 residues. Here the CDR3 reads CASSSSGVPPDTQYF. CDR3 nucleotides: TGTGCCAGCAGTTCTAGCGGGGTTCCCCCAGATACGCAGTATTTT.

This clonotype was found many times. The chain joins TRBV3-1 to TRBJ1-1, with no clear D. This CDR3 spans 13 amino acids. CDR1 is LGHDT, CDR2 YNNKEL, per germline (reference sequence). Trimming pared 0 bases from V and 1 base from J, leaving 3 bases between. CDR3 sequence: CASSQEKNTEAFF. DNA of the CDR3: TGTGCCAGCAGCCAAGAAAAGAACACTGAAGCTTTCTTT.

As for this clonotype: This may arise from a read error, as a much more abundant clone is one base away. This is likely a read error, given that the CDR3 carries no conserved phenylalanine or tryptophan at its end. The CDR3 bases are TGTGCCAGCAGCCAAGATTGGAGGGGTCCTAACACTGAAGCTTTCCTT. Translation gives CASSQDWRGPNTEAFL. The V gene is TRBV2, the J gene TRBJ1-1; possibly TRBD1 for D (5 bases). This CDR3 spans 16 amino acids. Germline loops: CDR1 SNHLY, CDR2 FYNNEI. V was clipped by 6 bases and J by 2 bases, with 19 bases between them.

This clonotype was observed a few times. This chain links TRBV20-1 with TRBJ1-4, with 9 bases fitting TRBD1. CDR1 is DFQATT and CDR2 is SNEGSKA in the germline V gene (reference sequence). J gave up 8 bases and V 2 bases, and 9 bases lay outside the gene matches. The CDR3 loop spans 15 amino acids. In nucleotides, the CDR3 is TGCAGTGCTAGAAACCGGGACAGGGAAAACGAAAAACTGTTTTTT. It encodes CSARNRDRENEKLFF.

The gene calls are TRBV19 and TRBJ1-6; D perhaps matches TRBD1 (6 bases). In germline, CDR1 is LNHDA, CDR2 SQIVND (reference sequence). V gave up 5 bases and J gave up 8 bases, with 19 bases separating them. The CDR3 contains 16 residues. CDR3: CASSPTGIYPDSPLHF. The CDR3 nucleotides are TGTGCCAGTAGTCCTACAGGGATTTATCCCGATTCACCCCTCCACTTT.

This clonotype was counted ten times or more. The chain is built from TRBV2 and TRBJ1-2; D is perhaps TRBD1 (6 bases). Trimming pared 4 bases from V and 4 bases from J, leaving 13 bases between. The CDR3 contains 14 residues. Germline-derived CDR1 and CDR2 are SNHLY and FYNNEI. CDR3 sequence reads: CASSGQEDAYGYTF. CDR3 DNA sequence: TGTGCCAGCAGTGGACAGGAGGACGCCTATGGCTACACCTTC.

This clonotype occurred a few times. The chain employs TRBV7-3 and TRBJ2-3; a possible D gene is TRBD1 (5 bases). The V end lost 7 bases, the J end lost 2 bases, and 13 bases lay between the germline ends. This CDR3 spans 14 amino acids. Germline values: CDR1 SGHTA, CDR2 FQGTGA. The CDR3 bases are TGTGCCAGCAACAGGACACCGATCACAGATACGCAGTATTTT. This codes for CASNRTPITDTQYF.

The rearrangement uses TRBV29-1 and TRBJ1-2; D is ambiguous. Trimming pared 0 bases from V and 8 bases from J, leaving 10 bases between. Germline CDR1 and CDR2: SQVTM and ANQGSEA. The CDR3 contains 12 residues. DNA of the CDR3: TGCAGCGTTGAAGATCTCACCGGCGGCTACACCTTC. It encodes CSVEDLTGGYTF.

The genes are TRBV2 and TRBJ2-6; 7 nucleotides match TRBD2. The CDR3 extends over 18 amino acids. Germline V CDR1 and CDR2: SNHLY, FYNNEI. V was pared by 6 bases and J by 0 bases, with 11 bases of the junction left unmatched. The CDR3 nucleotides read TGTGCCAGCAGAGGACTAGGTGTGCTATTCTCTGGGGCCAACGTCCTGACTTTC. Translated: CASRGLGVLFSGANVLTF.

This clonotype was recorded at least ten times. This chain connects TRBV11-1 to TRBJ1-1, with D hard to call. This CDR3 spans 13 amino acids. Germline CDR1 reads SGHAT; CDR2 reads FQDESV (reference sequence). V was shortened by 5 bases and J by 1 base, with 8 bases between the two germline ends. This CDR3 is CASSPTWNTEAFF. In DNA, the CDR3 is TGTGCCAGCAGCCCCACGTGGAACACTGAAGCTTTCTTT. The full variable domain, in which reference TRBV11-1 and TRBJ1-1 provide the parts outside the CDR3, is EAEVAQSPRYKITEKSQAVAFWCDPISGHATLYWYRQILGQGPELLVQFQDESVVDDSQLPKDRFSAERLKGVDSTLKIQPAELGDSAMYLCASSPTWNTEAFFGQGTRLTVV.

This chain links TRBV7-8 with TRBJ1-1; D not certain. Germline V gives CDR1 SGHVS, CDR2 FQNEAQ. V lost 5 bases and J 0 bases, leaving 13 bases between the germline ends. The CDR3 sequence is 15 residues long. The CDR3 sequence: CASSPVRKMNTEAFF. In DNA, the CDR3 is TGTGCCAGCAGCCCAGTCAGGAAAATGAACACTGAAGCTTTCTTT. Supplemented by reference TRBV7-8 and TRBJ1-1, the full variable domain reads GAGVSQSPRYKVAKRGQDVALRCDPISGHVSLFWYQQALGQGPEFLTYFQNEAQLDKSGLPSDRFFAERPEGSVSTLKIQRTQQEDSAVYLCASSPVRKMNTEAFFGQGTRLTVV.

The chain links TRBV5-1 to TRBJ2-5; 10 bases match TRBD2. The ends lost 5 bases at V and 5 bases at J; junction bases unmatched: 12. This CDR3 has 16 amino acids. In germline, CDR1 is SGHRS, CDR2 YFSETQ. CDR3 in DNA: TGCGCCAGCAGGAGCGGGGGGGCCCGTATTGCGGAGACCCAGTACTTC. Residues: CASRSGGARIAETQYF. Full variable domain (outside the CDR3, taken from reference TRBV5-1 and TRBJ2-5): KAGVTQTPRYLIKTRGQQVTLSCSPISGHRSVSWYQQTPGQGLQFLFEYFSETQRNKGNFPGRFSGRQFSNSRSEMNVSTLELGDSALYLCASRSGGARIAETQYFGPGTRLLVL.

As to this clonotype: This sequence may be a read error, since a much larger clone differs from it by one base. The gene calls are TRBV3-1 and TRBJ1-2; D unresolved. V lost 6 bases, J lost 5 bases, and 7 bases lay in between. Germline values: CDR1 LGHDT, CDR2 YNNKEL (reference sequence). The CDR3 covers 11 residues. The chain's CDR3 is CASRFKYGYTF. CDR3 nucleotide sequence: TGTGCCAGCAGATTCAAATATGGCTACACCTTC.

The J gene is TRBJ2-2, the V gene TRBV27; D is unresolved. The CDR3 spans 13 residues. Germline CDR1 reads MNHEY; CDR2 reads SMNVEV (reference sequence). Trimming stripped 3 bases from V and 7 bases from J, with 9 bases between. The CDR3 DNA sequence: TGTGCCAGCAGTTTGAGTATAGGCGGGGAGCTGTTTTTT. Its translation is CASSLSIGGELFF.

This clonotype was observed many times. The V call is TRBV28, the J call TRBJ2-4; perhaps TRBD2 as D (6 bases). V gave up 5 bases and J gave up 6 bases, with 11 bases separating them. CDR3 length: 13 amino acids. CDR1 and CDR2 (germline): MDHEN, SYDVKM. The CDR3 is CASSRPGGNIQYF. Written as DNA, the CDR3 is TGTGCCAGCAGTCGGCCCGGGGGAAACATTCAGTACTTC.

There are a few counts of this clonotype. The J gene is TRBJ2-7, the V gene TRBV12-3 or TRBV12-4, with D uncertain. The CDR3 is made up of 13 amino acids. V was cut by 1 base and J by 5 bases, with 9 bases left in between. The CDR3 sequence is CASSLEFPDEQYF. The CDR3 DNA reads as TGTGCCAGCAGTTTAGAGTTTCCGGACGAGCAGTACTTC.

The table lists this clonotype with a few counts. This sequence joins TRBV19 and TRBJ2-5, with TRBD2 matching 9 bases. The CDR3 runs 17 residues. Germline assignment: CDR1 LNHDA and CDR2 SQIVND (reference sequence). V lost 3 bases and J lost 5; bases outside the gene matches: 13. CDR3 region: CASSIDFGAGGVETQYF. The CDR3 nucleotides are TGTGCCAGTAGTATTGATTTTGGAGCGGGGGGTGTGGAGACCCAGTACTTC.

The CDR3 DNA sequence: TGTGCCAGTAGTCCCGGGACAGGAGCTACCTACGAGCAGTACTTC. Translation gives CASSPGTGATYEQYF. The chain couples TRBV19 to TRBJ2-7; the match to TRBD1 covers 8 bases. Trimming at V came to 5 bases and at J to 2 bases, leaving 8 bases not matched to a gene. The V gene's germline CDR1 is LNHDA and CDR2 SQIVND (reference sequence). The CDR3 has 15 residues.

Many counts were recorded for this clonotype. The gene calls are TRBV28 and TRBJ1-1; TRBD1 matches 7 bases. CDR3 length: 12 amino acids. Germline V gene lookup returns CDR1 MDHEN and CDR2 SYDVKM. Unmatched junction bases numbered 5, after V lost 5 bases and J lost 8 bases. The DNA of the CDR3 is TGTGCCAGCAGTCCCCGGGACAGCGAAGCTTTCTTT. Its translation: CASSPRDSEAFF.

Many counts were recorded for this clonotype. The chain joins TRBV3-1 to TRBJ1-1; the D gene is possibly TRBD1 (5 bases). Germline CDR1 LGHDT, CDR2 YNNKEL (reference sequence). The CDR3 runs to 14 residues. Trimming removed 4 bases at V and 5 bases at J, with 14 bases between. For the CDR3, the DNA is TGTGCCAGCAGCCGGGAGGGGAGAGGGACTGAAGCTTTCTTT. It translates to CASSREGRGTEAFF.